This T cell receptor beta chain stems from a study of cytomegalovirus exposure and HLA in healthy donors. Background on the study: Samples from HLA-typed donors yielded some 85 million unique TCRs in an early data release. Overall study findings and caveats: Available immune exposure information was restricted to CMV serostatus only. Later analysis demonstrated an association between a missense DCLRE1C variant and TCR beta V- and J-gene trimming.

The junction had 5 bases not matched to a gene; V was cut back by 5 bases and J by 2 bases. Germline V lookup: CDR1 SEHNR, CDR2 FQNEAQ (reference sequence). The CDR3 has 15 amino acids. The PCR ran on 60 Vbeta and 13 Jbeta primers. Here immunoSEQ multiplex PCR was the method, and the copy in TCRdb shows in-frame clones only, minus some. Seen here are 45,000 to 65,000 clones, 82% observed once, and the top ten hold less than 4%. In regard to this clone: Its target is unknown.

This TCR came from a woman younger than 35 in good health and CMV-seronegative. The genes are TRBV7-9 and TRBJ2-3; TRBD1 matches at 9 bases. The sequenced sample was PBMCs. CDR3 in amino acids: CASSPGQGDTDTQYF. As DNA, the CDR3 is TGTGCCAGCAGCCCGGGACAGGGAGACACAGATACGCAGTATTTT. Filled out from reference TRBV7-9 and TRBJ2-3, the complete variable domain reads DTGVSQNPRHKITKRGQNVTFRCDPISEHNRLYWYRQTLGQGPEFLTYFQNEAQLEKSRLLSDRFSAERPKGSFSTLEIQRTEQGDSAMYLCASSPGQGDTDTQYFGPGTRLTVL.